This T cell receptor beta chain is drawn from a study of T cell repertoires in cytomegalovirus infection. Whole-study context: Signatures in public TCR beta sequences pointed to both CMV infection and matching HLA type.

At least ten counts were recorded for this clonotype. As yet, its antigen is unknown. The CDR3 spans 14 residues. CDR1 and CDR2 from the germline V gene are KGHDR and SFDVKD. Trimming cost V 5 bases and J 5 bases; bases outside gene matches: 4. In TCRdb, the reads were re-called with MiXCR into one record per CDR3 protein. The sample has about 55,000 distinct CDR3 sequences; 15% to 25% are singletons. The gene calls are TRBV24-1 and TRBJ2-5; 10 bases agree with TRBD2. Sequenced here: CD8+ T cells from cultured PBMCs, sampled from culture after CMV antigen stimulation. The sequence came from a human donor in good health (CMV status not recorded). Some clones in this sample may be carry-over from other donors' samples. The CDR3 here is CATSGASGSETQYF. The DNA of the CDR3 is TGTGCCACCAGTGGAGCTAGCGGGAGTGAGACCCAGTACTTC.